This T cell receptor (beta chain) was found in a study of blood T cell repertoires in COVID-19. Study-wide context: The United States, Italy and Spain provided the acute and convalescent COVID-19 samples. T cells, B-cell-depleted T cells, or PBMCs supplied cDNA or gDNA.

Per the original data handling: Amplifying reference gene primers gave estimates of nucleated cell counts. Produced via immunoSEQ multiplex PCR; TCRdb's table is partial and in-frame only. The D gene and trimming were derived from the DNA, and the V and J assignments and clone size from that table. The sample records about 220,000 clones, over 75% being singletons. The CDR3 consists of 13 residues. The V end was cut by 3 bases, the J end by 6 bases, with 12 bases between. Germline V gene sequence: CDR1 SEHNR, CDR2 FQNEAQ (reference sequence). Source material: peripheral blood. The chain joins TRBV7-9 to TRBJ2-7; tentatively, D is TRBD2 (6 bases). The source is a man aged 35 to 55 with active or convalescent COVID-19. CDR3 nucleotides: TGTGCCAGCAGCTTGGGGGGATGGAGCGAGCAGTACTTC. This translates into CASSLGGWSEQYF.